This T cell receptor beta chain was observed in a study of blood T cell repertoires in COVID-19. Across the study: There were acute and convalescent COVID-19 samples, and they came from the United States, Italy and Spain. In each case, the material was cDNA or gDNA derived from T cells, B-cell-depleted T cells, or PBMCs.

CDR3 length: 14 amino acids. Germline assignment: CDR1 SGHRS and CDR2 YFSETQ. V lost 4 bases to trimming and J lost 5 bases; unmatched junction nucleotides: 9. Original processing methods: Estimates of nucleated cell counts were drawn from the amplification of reference gene primers. The method was immunoSEQ multiplex PCR; TCRdb's version includes in-frame clones alone and lacks a portion of them. The V and J calls and the clone size are those of that table, but D and trimming were determined from the DNA. Here the sample spans hundreds of thousands of clones, 70% to 90% being singletons. Specimen: peripheral blood. This sequence originates from an older woman with acute or convalescent COVID-19. This chain links TRBV5-1 with TRBJ2-7; TRBD2 matches at 7 bases. CDR3 region: CASSPGEGWDEQYF. The CDR3, as DNA: TGCGCCAGCAGCCCCGGGGAGGGGTGGGACGAGCAGTACTTC.